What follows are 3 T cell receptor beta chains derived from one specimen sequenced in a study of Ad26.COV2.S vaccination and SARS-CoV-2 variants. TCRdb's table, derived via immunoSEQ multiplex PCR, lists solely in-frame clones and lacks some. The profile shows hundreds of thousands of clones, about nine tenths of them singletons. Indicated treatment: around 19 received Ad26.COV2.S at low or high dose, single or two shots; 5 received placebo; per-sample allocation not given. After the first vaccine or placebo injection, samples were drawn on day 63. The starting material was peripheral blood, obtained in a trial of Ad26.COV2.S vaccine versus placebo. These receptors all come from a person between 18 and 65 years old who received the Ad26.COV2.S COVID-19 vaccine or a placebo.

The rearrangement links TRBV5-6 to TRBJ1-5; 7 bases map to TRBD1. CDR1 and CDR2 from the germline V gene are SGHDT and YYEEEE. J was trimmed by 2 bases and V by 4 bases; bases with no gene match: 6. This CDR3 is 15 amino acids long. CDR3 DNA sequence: TGTGCCAGCAGCCAACAGGGGAACGGCAATCAGCCCCAGCATTTT. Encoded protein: CASSQQGNGNQPQHF.

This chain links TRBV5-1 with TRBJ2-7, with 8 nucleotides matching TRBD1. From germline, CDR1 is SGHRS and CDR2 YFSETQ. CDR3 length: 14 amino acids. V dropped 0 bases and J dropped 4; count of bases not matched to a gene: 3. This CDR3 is CASSLGTGRYEQYF. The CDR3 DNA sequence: TGCGCCAGCAGCTTGGGGACAGGGCGGTACGAGCAGTACTTC.

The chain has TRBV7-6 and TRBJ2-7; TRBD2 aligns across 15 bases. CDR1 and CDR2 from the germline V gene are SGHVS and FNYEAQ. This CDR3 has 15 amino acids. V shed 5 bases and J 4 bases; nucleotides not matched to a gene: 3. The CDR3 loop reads CASSLGTSGGYEQYF. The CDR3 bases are TGTGCCAGCAGCCTTGGGACTAGCGGGGGGTACGAGCAGTACTTC.